What follows is one T cell receptor (beta chain) and its context. A much larger clone differs by one base, so this may be a read error. Noted time point: technical triplicate 3. For the unsorted libraries, 2 million PBMCs stored at -80 C served as input. The record originates from a study of neurological immune-mediated disorders. The team produced cDNA through 5'RACE using 10-nucleotide random UMIs. TCRdb reanalysed the 5' RACE reads using MiXCR and keeps one entry per CDR3 protein. The table lists some 47,000 distinct CDR3 sequences, around a fifth of them singletons, with 3.5% to 5% in the top ten. This CDR3 is built from 13 residues. CDR1 and CDR2 (germline): DFQATT, SNEGSKA (reference sequence). The V segment lost 4 bases and the J segment 4 bases; nucleotides outside the gene matches: 2.

The J gene is TRBJ2-5, the V gene TRBV20-1; 11 nucleotides match TRBD1. Sample: PBMCs. This sequence was found in a man aged 55 to 70 with HTLV-1-associated myelopathy (HAM/TSP). CDR3: CSAMGTGGETQYF. The CDR3 DNA reads TGCAGTGCTATGGGGACAGGGGGAGAGACCCAGTACTTC.